Each of the 15 T cell receptor beta chains below was sequenced from the same sample in a study of blood T cell repertoires in COVID-19. The assay was immunoSEQ multiplex PCR, and TCRdb's table has in-frame clones only and misses some. The data show 40,000 to 60,000 clones, approximately 84% seen once. Sequencing was carried out using peripheral blood. The receptors originated from a woman aged 80 or older with COVID-19, enrolled during active disease.

This clone was seen more than once but under ten times. The chain has TRBV24-1 and TRBJ2-4; possible D gene TRBD1, 6 bases. V dropped 3 bases and J dropped 0 bases, with 8 bases sitting between them. CDR1 KGHDR and CDR2 SFDVKD come from the germline V gene. The CDR3 consists of 15 residues. The CDR3 here is CATSDNRVAKNIQYF. Here the CDR3 DNA reads TGTGCCACCAGTGATAACAGGGTAGCCAAAAACATTCAGTACTTC.

The V gene is TRBV28, the J gene TRBJ2-5; 7 nucleotides align to TRBD2. Germline loops: CDR1 MDHEN, CDR2 SYDVKM. Trimming at V came to 1 base and at J to 1 base, leaving 3 bases not matched to a gene. The CDR3 length is 15 residues. CDR3 in DNA: TGTGCCAGCAGTTTATTGGCTAGCGGCCAAGAGACCCAGTACTTC. It specifies CASSLLASGQETQYF.

The chain is built from TRBV27 and TRBJ1-4, with TRBD1 identical over 7 bases. Germline V gene sequence: CDR1 MNHEY, CDR2 SMNVEV (reference sequence). This CDR3 has 14 amino acids. V shed 3 bases, J shed 7 bases, and the junction held 5 bases outside the gene matches. The CDR3 loop reads CASSFRGGFEKLFF. The CDR3 DNA reads TGTGCCAGCAGTTTTAGAGGGGGCTTTGAAAAACTGTTTTTT.

The chain employs TRBV29-1 and TRBJ2-2; possible D gene TRBD1, 5 bases. CDR3 length equals 13 residues. V lost 2 bases and J lost 2, with 6 bases in between. Per germline, CDR1 SQVTM and CDR2 ANQGSEA. CDR3 in DNA: TGCAGCGTTGAACAGGGAAACACCGGGGAGCTGTTTTTT. Translating it yields CSVEQGNTGELFF.

The chain recombines TRBV19 with TRBJ1-1, with 8 nucleotides matching TRBD1. V trimming: 7 bases; J trimming: 6 bases; junction bases outside the gene matches: 7. CDR1 is LNHDA, CDR2 SQIVND, per germline (reference sequence). CDR3 length: 13 amino acids. CDR3: CASTIDRGAEAFF. The CDR3 DNA sequence: TGTGCCAGTACCATAGACAGGGGAGCTGAAGCTTTCTTT.

V gene TRBV6-5 combines with J gene TRBJ1-5; 7 bases match TRBD1. J gave up 7 bases and V 5 bases, and 11 bases lay outside the gene matches. The CDR3 sequence is 15 residues long. CDR1 MNHEY and CDR2 SVGAGI come from the germline V gene. The CDR3 region is CASSRGRQGDQPQHF. The DNA for the CDR3 is TGTGCCAGCAGTCGGGGAAGACAGGGAGACCAGCCCCAGCATTTT.

The gene calls are TRBV7-2 and TRBJ2-1, with D perhaps matching TRBD1 (6 bases). The CDR3 covers 17 residues. The germline V gene has CDR1 SGHTA and CDR2 FQGNSA. Trimming took off 2 bases at V and 4 bases at J, with 18 bases between the two ends. DNA of the CDR3: TGTGCCAGCAGCTTAAGGTTCCAGGGGCTCCTTTACAATGAGCAGTTCTTC. Its protein product is CASSLRFQGLLYNEQFF.

The genes are TRBV27 and TRBJ2-1; D may be TRBD1 (5 bases). The CDR3 is 14 amino acids. The V gene's germline CDR1 is MNHEY and CDR2 SMNVEV (reference sequence). V was cut by 1 base and J by 3 bases, with 7 bases left in between. CDR3 sequence (DNA): TGTGCCAGCAGTTTATGGGGCAGCTACAATGAGCAGTTCTTC. This encodes CASSLWGSYNEQFF.

This rearrangement joins TRBV4-2 to TRBJ2-7; maybe TRBD2 (6 bases). With 1 base removed from V and 4 bases from J, the gap between germline ends came to 8 bases. The CDR3 length is 13 residues. Germline loops: CDR1 LGHNA, CDR2 YNFKEQ. DNA for the CDR3: TGTGCCAGCAGCCAAGCCCGGGGGTACGAGCAGTACTTC. This gives the protein CASSQARGYEQYF.

This chain joins TRBV5-4 and TRBJ1-1; possibly TRBD1 for D (5 bases). The CDR3 covers 15 residues. Trimming removed 6 bases from V and 1 base from J, with 16 bases in between. Germline CDR1 reads SGHNT; CDR2 reads YYREEE (reference sequence). The CDR3 nucleotides read TGTGCCAGCACCGCTAGCGGGGCTAGGAACACTGAAGCTTTCTTT. Amino acids: CASTASGARNTEAFF.

The chain employs TRBV14 and TRBJ1-6; 8 bases agree with TRBD1. Germline V gives CDR1 SGHDN, CDR2 FVKESK. With 6 bases clipped from V and 7 bases from J, the junction kept 11 bases outside the gene matches. The CDR3 has 16 residues. In nucleotides, the CDR3 is TGTGCCAGCAGTGAACCGACAGGGGTTGGAAATTCACCCCTCCACTTT. It translates to CASSEPTGVGNSPLHF.

In DNA, the CDR3 is TGCGCCAGCAGCCTACTCCTGACAGGGGGCACTACAAGGAATTCACCCCTCCACTTT. It encodes CASSLLLTGGTTRNSPLHF. The rearrangement joins TRBV5-1 to TRBJ1-6; 10 nucleotides agree with TRBD1. Germline CDR1 reads SGHRS; CDR2 reads YFSETQ. Trimming at V came to 4 bases and at J to 7 bases, leaving 17 bases not matched to a gene. This CDR3 is built from 19 residues. Full variable domain (outside the CDR3, taken from reference TRBV5-1 and TRBJ1-6): KAGVTQTPRYLIKTRGQQVTLSCSPISGHRSVSWYQQTPGQGLQFLFEYFSETQRNKGNFPGRFSGRQFSNSRSEMNVSTLELGDSALYLCASSLLLTGGTTRNSPLHFGNGTRLTVT.

This chain connects TRBV3-1 (or the pseudogene TRBV3-2) to TRBJ2-3; D is uncertain. CDR1 and CDR2 (germline): LGHDT, YNNKEL (reference sequence). The CDR3 is 14 amino acids. V was cut by 1 base and J by 2 bases, with 7 bases left in between. The CDR3 loop reads CASSQGLATDTQYF. The CDR3, as DNA: TGTGCCAGCAGCCAAGGGTTGGCCACAGATACGCAGTATTTT.

The chain joins TRBV28 to TRBJ1-5; TRBD1 aligns across 8 bases. Germline-derived CDR1 and CDR2 are MDHEN and SYDVKM. The CDR3 sequence is 15 residues long. Trimming removed 5 bases from V and 3 bases from J; junction bases left unmatched: 6. CDR3 nucleotide sequence: TGTGCCAGCAGTCCTCGGACAGGGCTCAATCAGCCCCAGCATTTT. Translated: CASSPRTGLNQPQHF. Variable domain in full (rest from reference TRBV28 and TRBJ1-5): DVKVTQSSRYLVKRTGEKVFLECVQDMDHENMFWYRQDPGLGLRLIYFSYDVKMKEKGDIPEGYSVSREKKERFSLILESASTNQTSMYLCASSPRTGLNQPQHFGDGTRLSIL.

This chain links TRBV19 with TRBJ2-1; TRBD2 is a possible D gene (5 bases). Trimming left V 5 bases short and J 2 bases short, with 13 bases between. The CDR3 runs 15 residues. Germline assignment: CDR1 LNHDA and CDR2 SQIVND (reference sequence). The CDR3 bases are TGTGCCAGTAGTTCTCGGACTTTACCCTACAATGAGCAGTTCTTC. Translated, it gives CASSSRTLPYNEQFF.